The T cell receptor beta chain described here comes from a study of response to subunit inactivated influenza vaccine. Study observations and caveats: Each seasonal flu vaccination may recruit only limited new T cells, authors suggested.

This clonotype appeared a few times. Its cognate antigen is unknown. Trimming stripped 6 bases from V and 2 bases from J, with 13 bases between. The CDR3 totals 13 residues. Germline CDR1 reads DFQATT; CDR2 reads SNEGSKA (reference sequence). TCRdb reprocessed the RT-PCR reads via MiXCR and lists one record per CDR3 protein. Here the sample spans 600,000 to 850,000 distinct CDR3 sequences, 12% to 15% being singletons. The sequenced sample was PBMCs from blood, obtained about 14 days before vaccination. The chain couples TRBV20-1 to TRBJ1-2; no clear D gene. The receptor was isolated from a man aged 50-59 years who received an inactivated influenza vaccine. DNA of the CDR3: TGCAGTGCGAGGAAGGGCAACAACTATGGCTACACCTTC. This sequence encodes CSARKGNNYGYTF.